This T cell receptor beta chain emerged from a study of blood T cell repertoires in COVID-19. Study details: PBMCs, B-cell-depleted T cells, or T cells were the source of the cDNA or gDNA that made up the material.

Only in-frame clones appear in the TCRdb table, and some are missing; sequencing was by immunoSEQ multiplex PCR. The sample records some 200,000 clones, approximately 83% being singletons. Enrollees, about 18 to 95 years old, lived in about two dozen US areas. Participants' reported clinical history set cohort assignment. The CDR3 spans 15 residues. Trimming took off 3 bases at V and 4 bases at J, with 18 bases between the two ends. From germline, CDR1 is DFQATT and CDR2 SNEGSKA (reference sequence). This sequence originates from a man aged 40-49 years who had recovered from COVID-19. Sequencing was done on a sample of PBMCs or T cells enriched from blood (not recorded which). The rearrangement joins TRBV20-1 to TRBJ1-1, with D possibly matching TRBD1 (6 bases). For the CDR3, the DNA is TGCAGTGCTAGTAAATGGGCGGCACAGGGCACTGAAGCTTTCTTT. This gives the protein CSASKWAAQGTEAFF.